This TCR beta chain comes out of a study of cytomegalovirus exposure and HLA in healthy donors. Study-wide results and caveats: In vitro checks showed that a few CMV-associated chains really do target CMV antigens. A later analysis found TCR association rates differed by HLA locus, highest for DRB1 and lowest for HLA-C. Researchers reported in a later analysis that a missense DCLRE1C variant was tied to TCR beta V- and J-gene trimming.

The CDR3 is made up of 13 amino acids. The ends were cut back, 7 bases at V and 4 bases at J, with 16 bases in the middle. CDR1 is SQVTM and CDR2 is ANQGSEA in the germline V gene. PCR primers comprised 60 Vbeta and 13 Jbeta primers. Produced via immunoSEQ multiplex PCR; TCRdb's table is partial and in-frame only. The sample includes about 130,000 clones, about 80% seen only once; the top ten take more than 0.95%. With regard to this clone: The target antigen is unknown.

Sample: PBMCs. The clonotype was recovered from a man between 45 and 60 years old in good health and CMV-seronegative. This chain connects TRBV29-1 to TRBJ1-2; D may be TRBD1 (6 bases). CDR3 region: CSANTRGTYGYTF. The DNA for the CDR3 is TGCAGCGCCAACACGAGGGGGACCTATGGCTACACCTTC.